The 25 T cell receptor beta chains in this list originate from one sample, sequenced in a study of graft-versus-host responses after intestinal transplantation. This table comes from immunoSEQ multiplex PCR, and its TCRdb copy is limited to in-frame clones, with some not included. The sample lists over 85,000 clones; 90% to 95% were seen once. These receptors are not linked to any known antigen. This specimen consisted of unstimulated CD8+ T cells sorted from spleen or lymph node cells, obtained before intestinal transplant. All receptors derive from a human donor who received an intestinal transplant.

The rearrangement uses TRBV9 and TRBJ1-2, with 8 bases lining up with TRBD1. The V gene's germline CDR1 is SGDLS and CDR2 YYNGEE. V lost 4 bases, J lost 5 bases, and 7 bases stayed unmatched. The CDR3 extends over 14 amino acids. CDR3 loop: CASSYQGAVYGYTF. The CDR3 nucleotides are TGTGCCAGCAGCTACCAGGGGGCTGTGTATGGCTACACCTTC.

This clone came up once. The chain recombines TRBV27 with TRBJ2-5; weak D call: TRBD1 (5 bases). The CDR3 sequence is 13 residues long. Germline lookup yields CDR1 MNHEY and CDR2 SMNVEV (reference sequence). Trimming removed 4 bases at V and 4 bases at J, with 10 bases between. CDR3 sequence (DNA): TGTGCCAGCAGTTCATGGGGCGGAGAGACCCAGTACTTC. Protein product: CASSSWGGETQYF.

V usage is TRBV27 and J usage is TRBJ2-1, with 9 bases that match TRBD2. CDR1 and CDR2 (germline): MNHEY, SMNVEV (reference sequence). Trimming at V came to 5 bases and at J to 2 bases, leaving 7 bases not matched to a gene. This CDR3 has 16 amino acids. The CDR3 here is CASSPSTSGTYNEQFF. The CDR3 bases are TGTGCCAGCAGTCCATCGACTAGCGGAACCTACAATGAGCAGTTCTTC.

V gene TRBV29-1 combines with J gene TRBJ2-3; 8 bases match TRBD1. From germline, CDR1 is SQVTM and CDR2 ANQGSEA. V was clipped by 3 bases and J by 3 bases; unmatched bases: 17. The CDR3 covers 18 residues. CDR3 nucleotides: TGCAGCGTTGAGGAAATAGTGGGACAGGTAGTTTATACAGATACGCAGTATTTT. Its protein product is CSVEEIVGQVVYTDTQYF.

The chain carries TRBV5-1 and TRBJ2-1; D ambiguous. There are 11 residues in the CDR3. Per the germline V gene, CDR1 is SGHRS and CDR2 is YFSETQ. The V end lost 1 base, the J end lost 8 bases, and 4 bases lay between the germline ends. Written as DNA, the CDR3 is TGCGCCAGCAGCTTGACGGATGAGCAGTTCTTC. This codes for CASSLTDEQFF.

The rearrangement uses TRBV5-6 and TRBJ2-2; 9 bases agree with TRBD1. The CDR3 loop spans 16 amino acids. Germline assignment: CDR1 SGHDT and CDR2 YYEEEE. V dropped 2 bases and J dropped 2; count of bases not matched to a gene: 4. The CDR3 nucleotides are TGTGCCAGCAGCTTACCGGGACAGGGTAACACCGGGGAGCTGTTTTTT. Its protein product is CASSLPGQGNTGELFF. Using reference TRBV5-6 and TRBJ2-2 for the parts outside the CDR3, the full variable domain is DAGVTQSPTHLIKTRGQQVTLRCSPKSGHDTVSWYQQALGQGPQFIFQYYEEEERQRGNFPDRFSGHQFPNYSSELNVNALLLGDSALYLCASSLPGQGNTGELFFGEGSRLTVL.

V usage is TRBV27 and J usage is TRBJ1-2, with 9 bases lining up with TRBD1. This CDR3 contains 14 residues. The V gene's germline CDR1 is MNHEY and CDR2 SMNVEV (reference sequence). J gave up 6 bases and V 1 base, and 3 bases lay outside the gene matches. CDR3 residues: CASSLYGTGNGYTF. The CDR3, as DNA: TGTGCCAGCAGTTTATACGGGACAGGGAATGGCTACACCTTC.

The J gene is TRBJ2-2, the V gene TRBV5-8; D is ambiguous. This CDR3 has 13 amino acids. Germline CDR1 and CDR2: SGHTS and YDEGEE. The V gene lost 4 bases and the J gene lost 1 base, with 5 bases spanning the gap. This CDR3 is CASSPENTGELFF. The CDR3 DNA is TGTGCCAGCAGCCCAGAGAACACCGGGGAGCTGTTTTTT.

CDR3 in DNA: TGTGCCTGGGAAGACAGGGGGAACACTGAAGCTTTCTTT. It codes for CAWEDRGNTEAFF. The rearrangement joins TRBV30 to TRBJ1-1, with 8 positions matching TRBD1. Trimming took 5 bases from V and 1 from J; bases not matched to a gene: 3. The CDR3 contains 13 residues. Looked up from germline, CDR1 is GTSNPN and CDR2 is SVGIG (reference sequence).

V usage is TRBV5-1 and J usage is TRBJ2-7; 10 nucleotides agree with TRBD2. V trimming: 4 bases; J trimming: 5 bases; junction bases outside the gene matches: 3. CDR1 and CDR2 (germline): SGHRS, YFSETQ. This CDR3 has 13 residues. The DNA for the CDR3 is TGCGCCAGCAGCCCTAGCGGGAGTAACGAGCAGTACTTC. Translating it yields CASSPSGSNEQYF.

The chain joins TRBV5-4 to TRBJ2-1; TRBD1 agrees at 9 bases. The germline gives CDR1 SGHNT, CDR2 YYREEE (reference sequence). V gave up 2 bases and J gave up 3 bases; unmatched junction bases: 3. The CDR3 runs 15 residues. The CDR3: CASSFRGQGYNEQFF. The CDR3 DNA is TGTGCCAGCAGCTTCCGGGGACAGGGCTACAATGAGCAGTTCTTC.

The chain joins TRBV9 to TRBJ1-1; D is unresolved. The germline CDR1 and CDR2 sequences are SGDLS and YYNGEE. The V and J ends lost 0 bases and 0 bases respectively, with 6 bases between them. This CDR3 spans 14 amino acids. CDR3 residues: CASSVAGLNTEAFF. In nucleotides, the CDR3 is TGTGCCAGCAGCGTAGCAGGCTTGAACACTGAAGCTTTCTTT. The full variable domain, in which reference TRBV9 and TRBJ1-1 provide the parts outside the CDR3, is DSGVTQTPKHLITATGQRVTLRCSPRSGDLSVYWYQQSLDQGLQFLIQYYNGEERAKGNILERFSAQQFPDLHSELNLSSLELGDSALYFCASSVAGLNTEAFFGQGTRLTVV.

The chain recombines TRBV25-1 with TRBJ2-7; 7 positions agree with TRBD2. V was clipped by 5 bases and J by 4 bases; unmatched bases: 8. This CDR3 is 14 amino acids long. Germline V gene sequence: CDR1 MGHDK, CDR2 SYGVNS. DNA for the CDR3: TGTGCCAGCAGTCCAGGGAGGGCCGTTTACGAGCAGTACTTC. This codes for CASSPGRAVYEQYF.

The rearrangement uses TRBV2 and TRBJ2-7; 11 bases match TRBD1. Looked up from germline, CDR1 is SNHLY and CDR2 is FYNNEI. The CDR3 length is 15 residues. V dropped 6 bases and J dropped 1; count of bases not matched to a gene: 5. CDR3 region: CASSAGQGASYEQYF. The CDR3 DNA reads as TGTGCCAGCAGCGCCGGACAGGGGGCTTCCTACGAGCAGTACTTC. Drawing the rest from reference TRBV2 and TRBJ2-7, the complete variable domain is EPEVTQTPSHQVTQMGQEVILRCVPISNHLYFYWYRQILGQKVEFLVSFYNNEISEKSEIFDDQFSVERPDGSNFTLKIRSTKLEDSAMYFCASSAGQGASYEQYFGPGTRLTVT.

This clone appeared once. The V and J genes are TRBV19 and TRBJ1-5; TRBD1 aligns across 9 bases. V lost 7 bases, J lost 0 bases, and 13 bases stayed unmatched. The CDR3 contains 18 residues. Germline V gives CDR1 LNHDA, CDR2 SQIVND (reference sequence). The CDR3 DNA follows: TGTGCCAGTACAACCGGGACAGGGTTGGAATATAGCAATCAGCCCCAGCATTTT. The encoded protein is CASTTGTGLEYSNQPQHF.

The gene calls are TRBV27 and TRBJ2-7; the D gene is possibly TRBD1 (5 bases). Germline V gives CDR1 MNHEY, CDR2 SMNVEV (reference sequence). The CDR3 loop spans 13 amino acids. The V end was cut by 6 bases, the J end by 2 bases, with 11 bases between. The CDR3 DNA follows: TGTGCCAGCAGCCGGACACCTACCTACGAGCAGTACTTC. Its protein is CASSRTPTYEQYF.

V is TRBV4-3 and J is TRBJ1-5, with 7 positions matching TRBD1. This CDR3 is 16 amino acids long. Germline V CDR1 and CDR2: LGHNA, YSLEER. The junction had 9 bases not matched to a gene; V was cut back by 0 bases and J by 7 bases. The chain's CDR3 is CASSQDRPGGGQPQHF. CDR3 DNA sequence: TGCGCCAGCAGCCAAGATCGCCCAGGGGGAGGACAGCCCCAGCATTTT.

The chain employs TRBV9 and TRBJ1-2; 7 nucleotides match TRBD1. Per the germline V gene, CDR1 is SGDLS and CDR2 is YYNGEE. CDR3 size: 15 residues. The V segment lost 4 bases and the J segment 4 bases; nucleotides outside the gene matches: 10. The CDR3 protein is CASSLTSGGTYGYTF. In DNA, the CDR3 is TGTGCCAGCAGCCTCACCTCAGGGGGAACCTATGGCTACACCTTC.

This chain links TRBV7-6 with TRBJ2-3; TRBD2 matches 9 bases. The J segment lost 4 bases and the V segment lost 2 bases, leaving 7 bases of the junction unmatched. CDR3 length: 16 amino acids. Germline V gives CDR1 SGHVS, CDR2 FNYEAQ. The CDR3 DNA sequence: TGTGCCAGCAGCTTATTGGCGGGGGGGCCTCCAGATACGCAGTATTTT. Protein: CASSLLAGGPPDTQYF.

The rearrangement joins TRBV7-9 to TRBJ1-2; 7 bases match TRBD1. With V trimmed by 3 bases and J by 4 bases, 2 bases remained unmatched. CDR3 length equals 13 residues. Germline CDR1 reads SEHNR; CDR2 reads FQNEAQ (reference sequence). CDR3 protein: CASSLGQTYGYTF. CDR3 in DNA: TGTGCCAGCAGCTTGGGACAGACCTATGGCTACACCTTC.

This clone was seen only a few times. The chain recombines TRBV5-1 with TRBJ1-2; 11 bases line up with TRBD1. The germline V gene has CDR1 SGHRS and CDR2 YFSETQ. The CDR3 totals 15 residues. J gave up 4 bases and V 5 bases, and 7 bases lay outside the gene matches. Written as DNA, the CDR3 is TGCGCCAGCAGTTTTCGAGGACAGGGGGCCTATGGCTACACCTTC. Protein product: CASSFRGQGAYGYTF.

V is TRBV30 and J is TRBJ1-1; the D gene is possibly TRBD1 (6 bases). The V gene's germline CDR1 is GTSNPN and CDR2 SVGIG (reference sequence). The CDR3 sequence is 13 residues long. V lost 0 bases, J lost 8 bases, and 13 bases lay in between. CDR3 coding DNA: TGTGCCTGGAGTGTAACAGGGCTACGAGAAGCTTTCTTT. It specifies CAWSVTGLREAFF.

V is TRBV5-1 and J is TRBJ2-7, with TRBD1 identical over 7 bases. Germline V gene data show CDR1 as SGHRS and CDR2 as YFSETQ. J was trimmed by 0 bases and V by 0 bases; bases with no gene match: 3. The CDR3 totals 15 residues. The CDR3 is CASSLAGTDSYEQYF. The DNA for the CDR3 is TGCGCCAGCAGCTTGGCTGGGACAGACTCCTACGAGCAGTACTTC.

The gene calls are TRBV4-1 and TRBJ2-1, with D possibly being TRBD1 (7 bases). This CDR3 is built from 14 residues. Germline CDR1 MGHRA, CDR2 YSYEKL. Deletions cut 0 bases from V and 7 bases from J, with 10 bases between. CDR3 sequence: CASSQEAGGNEQFF. The CDR3 coding sequence is TGCGCCAGCAGCCAAGAGGCAGGGGGGAATGAGCAGTTCTTC.

This chain uses TRBV4-3 with TRBJ2-7; no clear D gene. Germline loops: CDR1 LGHNA, CDR2 YSLEER. Trimming pared 0 bases from V and 1 base from J, leaving 7 bases between. CDR3 length equals 14 residues. CDR3 in DNA: TGCGCCAGCAGCCAAGAATCCCTTTCCTACGAGCAGTACTTC. Protein: CASSQESLSYEQYF.